Following are 9 T cell receptor beta chains from one sample sequenced in a study of cytomegalovirus exposure and HLA in healthy donors. Amplification used 60 Vbeta primers and 13 Jbeta primers. Some clones are missing from TCRdb's copy, which holds only in-frame ones; the method was immunoSEQ multiplex PCR. The sample lists some 110,000 clones, 75% to 85% occurring once. Sequencing used PBMCs. The receptors originated from a man aged 18 to 29 in good health and CMV-seronegative.

This clone appeared once. The chain couples TRBV28 to TRBJ2-7; tentatively, D is TRBD2 (7 bases). CDR1 and CDR2 from the germline V gene are MDHEN and SYDVKM. This CDR3 has 13 amino acids. Trimming removed 7 bases at V and 5 bases at J, with 15 bases between. CDR3 sequence reads: CASTGGHRNEQYF. In DNA form, the CDR3 reads TGTGCCAGCACCGGGGGGCATAGGAACGAGCAGTACTTC.

The rearrangement links TRBV5-4 to TRBJ2-1; 8 positions match TRBD2. The junction had 11 bases not matched to a gene; V was cut back by 6 bases and J by 6 bases. This CDR3 spans 15 amino acids. Germline V gene data show CDR1 as SGHNT and CDR2 as YYREEE (reference sequence). This CDR3 is CASTTGTRDGNEQFF. CDR3 DNA: TGTGCCAGCACCACTGGGACTAGGGACGGCAATGAGCAGTTCTTC.

The V call is TRBV28, the J call TRBJ2-4, with TRBD2 identical over 8 bases. CDR3 length equals 17 residues. The V segment lost 1 base and the J segment 7 bases; nucleotides outside the gene matches: 12. Germline V gene data show CDR1 as MDHEN and CDR2 as SYDVKM. The chain's CDR3 is CASSLSASGYLGNIQYF. Written as DNA, the CDR3 is TGTGCCAGCAGTTTATCGGCTAGCGGGTACCTAGGGAACATTCAGTACTTC.

The chain links TRBV28 to TRBJ1-5, with 8 nucleotides matching TRBD1. CDR1 is MDHEN, CDR2 SYDVKM, per germline. With V trimmed by 5 bases and J by 2 bases, 8 bases remained unmatched. The CDR3 extends over 16 amino acids. CDR3 DNA: TGTGCCAGCAGTGGACAGGGCCCTAGGGGCAATCAGCCCCAGCATTTT. This sequence encodes CASSGQGPRGNQPQHF.

V gene TRBV10-2 combines with J gene TRBJ2-2; a weak D match, TRBD2 (5 bases). The CDR3 length is 15 residues. The V end lost 6 bases, the J end lost 3 bases, and 14 bases lay between the germline ends. Germline values: CDR1 WSHSY, CDR2 SAAADI. Here the CDR3 DNA reads TGCGCCAGCAGGTTGACTAACGGATACACCGGGGAGCTGTTTTTT. It yields the protein CASRLTNGYTGELFF.

The chain joins TRBV18 to TRBJ2-3, with 7 positions matching TRBD1. Germline CDR1 is KGHSH and CDR2 is LQKENI. This CDR3 comprises 15 residues. The V gene end was trimmed by 2 bases and the J gene end by 4 bases; junction bases not matched to a gene: 6. In nucleotides, the CDR3 is TGTGCCAGCTCACCAAAGGCAGGGGGAGCAGATACGCAGTATTTT. Encoded protein: CASSPKAGGADTQYF.

This clone was seen once. CDR3 residues: CSVGGVSRIYGYTF. CDR3 DNA sequence: TGCAGCGTGGGGGGTGTGTCAAGAATCTATGGCTACACCTTC. The chain links TRBV29-1 to TRBJ1-2; possible D gene TRBD1, 5 bases. CDR3 size: 14 residues. Germline lookup yields CDR1 SQVTM and CDR2 ANQGSEA. V lost 6 bases, J lost 4 bases, and 18 bases lay in between.

The rearrangement uses TRBV4-1 and TRBJ2-1; 15 positions agree with TRBD2. Germline V lookup: CDR1 MGHRA, CDR2 YSYEKL. The CDR3 runs 16 residues. J gave up 7 bases and V 6 bases, and 7 bases lay outside the gene matches. The CDR3 region has the DNA TGCGCCAGCAGACCTCCCGGGACTAGCGGGAGGAATGAGCAGTTCTTC. It specifies CASRPPGTSGRNEQFF.

The chain has TRBV5-1 and TRBJ2-2; 10 nucleotides match TRBD1. The germline V gene encodes CDR1 SGHRS and CDR2 YFSETQ. The J segment lost 7 bases and the V segment lost 4 bases, leaving 7 bases of the junction unmatched. The CDR3 contains 15 residues. CDR3 bases: TGCGCCAGCAGCACGGACAGGGGGAAGGTCGGGGAGCTGTTTTTT. Translation gives CASSTDRGKVGELFF.